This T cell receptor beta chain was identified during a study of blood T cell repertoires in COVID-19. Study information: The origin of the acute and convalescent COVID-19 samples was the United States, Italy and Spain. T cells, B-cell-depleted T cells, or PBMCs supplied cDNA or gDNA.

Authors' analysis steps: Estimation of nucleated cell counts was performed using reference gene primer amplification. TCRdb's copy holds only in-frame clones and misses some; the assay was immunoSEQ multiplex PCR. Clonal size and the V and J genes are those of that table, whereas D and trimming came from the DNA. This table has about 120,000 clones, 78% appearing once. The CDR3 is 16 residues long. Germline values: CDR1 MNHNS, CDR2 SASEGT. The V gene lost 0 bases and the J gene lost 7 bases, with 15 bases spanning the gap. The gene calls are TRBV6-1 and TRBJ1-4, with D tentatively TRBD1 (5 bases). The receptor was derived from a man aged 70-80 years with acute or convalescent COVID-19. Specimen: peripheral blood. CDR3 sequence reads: CASSEASSGRSEKLFF. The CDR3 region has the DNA TGTGCCAGCAGTGAAGCGTCTTCAGGGAGGAGTGAAAAACTGTTTTTT.